This T cell receptor (beta chain) was captured in a study of regulatory dendritic cells for organ transplantation. CD4+ or CD8+ T cells were sorted as naive CD45RA+ or memory CD45RO+. Study-level results: Memory CD8+ clonal expansion seemed more limited with regulatory than mature dendritic cells. Memory T cells were less diverse than naive, with memory CD8+ most oligoclonal.

The data were produced by immunoSEQ multiplex PCR, yet TCRdb's version contains in-frame clones alone and is incomplete. The table lists about 30,000 clones, 85% to 90% of them singletons. Points on this clone: Antigen unknown.

Deletions cut 0 bases from V and 4 bases from J, with 10 bases between. The CDR3 runs to 15 residues. Per the germline V gene, CDR1 is MNHEY and CDR2 is SVGAGI. The sequenced sample consisted of naive CD4+ T cells from blood. The subset was: CD45RA+ naive T cells. The chain combines TRBV6-5 with TRBJ2-1, with D unclear. This sequence originates from a human donor in good health. The CDR3 DNA reads as TGTGCCAGCAGTTACTCGACGGAAGAATACAATGAGCAGTTCTTC. This gives the protein CASSYSTEEYNEQFF.